Listed here are 26 T cell receptor beta chains from one sample, sequenced in a study of T cell responses to AZD1222 COVID-19 vaccine. Method: immunoSEQ multiplex PCR; TCRdb's copy keeps in-frame clones and lacks some. This sample has roughly 98,000 clones, with about 90% found just once. This material consisted of peripheral blood, taken 28 days after the second AZD1222 dose. These receptors originate from an adult who received the AZD1222 COVID-19 vaccine.

The chain has TRBV2 and TRBJ1-1; TRBD1 might be the D (5 bases). Per germline, CDR1 SNHLY and CDR2 FYNNEI. The germline V and J ends were trimmed by 4 bases and 1 base, with 7 bases remaining between them. The CDR3 runs 13 residues. DNA for the CDR3: TGTGCCAGCAGTGGACAGAGGAACACTGAAGCTTTCTTT. It is translated as CASSGQRNTEAFF.

The rearrangement uses TRBV28 and TRBJ2-2; 8 bases fit TRBD2. CDR3 length: 15 amino acids. The V gene's germline CDR1 is MDHEN and CDR2 SYDVKM. V shed 7 bases, J shed 3 bases, and the junction held 7 bases outside the gene matches. CDR3 DNA sequence: TGTGCCAGCAACCCGGGGACTAGGGACACCGGGGAGCTGTTTTTT. This translates into CASNPGTRDTGELFF.

The V call is TRBV6-1, the J call TRBJ2-5, with D tentatively TRBD1 (5 bases). This CDR3 comprises 13 residues. The germline V gene has CDR1 MNHNS and CDR2 SASEGT. Trimming pared 2 bases from V and 1 base from J, leaving 5 bases between. The CDR3 nucleotides read TGTGCCAGCAGTGAACAGGGCCAAGAGACCCAGTACTTC. This sequence encodes CASSEQGQETQYF.

The chain links TRBV9 to TRBJ2-1; no clear D. CDR1 is SGDLS and CDR2 is YYNGEE in the germline V gene. Trimming removed 4 bases at V and 4 bases at J, with 21 bases between. The CDR3 has 17 amino acids. The CDR3 nucleotides are TGTGCCAGCAGCCCCCTGGGTAGTACCCTCGCATACAATGAGCAGTTCTTC. It encodes CASSPLGSTLAYNEQFF.

The V call is TRBV28, the J call TRBJ2-4; 11 bases fit TRBD2. Losses at the gene ends were 7 bases for V and 6 bases for J; bases not matched to a gene: 5. The CDR3 sequence is 14 residues long. Germline V gives CDR1 MDHEN, CDR2 SYDVKM. The CDR3 region is CASTLAGVGNIQYF. DNA for the CDR3: TGTGCCAGCACACTAGCGGGAGTCGGAAACATTCAGTACTTC.

Turning to this clone: Other DNA sequences in this sample translate to the same CDR3. The rearrangement links TRBV5-5 to TRBJ2-2; 12 bases align to TRBD2. The V gene end was trimmed by 0 bases and the J gene end by 0 bases; junction bases not matched to a gene: 3. Germline loops: CDR1 SGHKS, CDR2 YYEKEE (reference sequence). CDR3 length: 18 amino acids. The CDR3 loop reads CASSLGLAGGPNTGELFF. The CDR3 DNA reads TGTGCCAGCAGCTTGGGGCTAGCGGGAGGGCCGAACACCGGGGAGCTGTTTTTT.

The chain links TRBV7-8 to TRBJ1-3, with D perhaps TRBD1 (5 bases). Germline values: CDR1 SGHVS, CDR2 FQNEAQ. This CDR3 has 16 amino acids. Trimming left V 3 bases short and J 0 bases short, with 12 bases between. This CDR3 is CASSFGASPSGNTIYF. CDR3 nucleotide sequence: TGTGCCAGCAGCTTCGGGGCTTCCCCCTCTGGAAACACCATATATTTT.

This clone was found once. The chain uses TRBV15 and TRBJ1-1; D not resolved. Deletions cut 0 bases from V and 1 base from J, with 9 bases between. In germline, CDR1 is LNHNV, CDR2 YYDKDF (reference sequence). CDR3 length equals 15 residues. The CDR3 coding sequence is TGTGCCACCAGCAGAGATCTTGGGGAGAACACTGAAGCTTTCTTT. The encoded protein is CATSRDLGENTEAFF.

The table lists this clone with a few counts. V and J are TRBV4-1 and TRBJ2-7; TRBD2 might be the D (6 bases). Per germline, CDR1 MGHRA and CDR2 YSYEKL. Trimming stripped 1 base from V and 7 bases from J, with 17 bases between. The CDR3 has 15 amino acids. The DNA for the CDR3 is TGCGCCAGCAGCCAAGTAGGTGGGAGGCGGAGAGAGCAGTACTTC. Translated, it gives CASSQVGGRRREQYF.

This chain joins TRBV6-4 and TRBJ1-5, with D perhaps TRBD1 (6 bases). V was cut by 4 bases and J by 7 bases, with 11 bases left in between. The CDR3 spans 13 residues. Per germline, CDR1 MRHNA and CDR2 SNTAGT. CDR3 region: CASSAGAEQPQHF. The DNA of the CDR3 is TGTGCCAGCAGTGCAGGGGCAGAGCAGCCCCAGCATTTT.

The V gene is TRBV28, the J gene TRBJ2-7; D ambiguous. The length of the CDR3 is 11 residues. Trimming stripped 3 bases from V and 4 bases from J, with 4 bases between. Germline V gives CDR1 MDHEN, CDR2 SYDVKM. As DNA, the CDR3 is TGTGCCAGCAGTTTTAATTACGAGCAGTACTTC. Translating gives CASSFNYEQYF.

The chain recombines TRBV28 with TRBJ1-5; D call uncertain. From germline, CDR1 is MDHEN and CDR2 SYDVKM. This CDR3 is 15 amino acids long. V lost 8 bases and J 5 bases, leaving 19 bases between the germline ends. The CDR3 loop is CASGLSSAVDQPQHF. The CDR3 DNA reads as TGTGCCAGCGGGTTATCATCAGCGGTTGATCAGCCCCAGCATTTT.

The rearrangement joins TRBV18 to TRBJ2-7; TRBD1 matches at 9 bases. Germline CDR1 is KGHSH and CDR2 is LQKENI. The CDR3 is 17 residues long. The V and J ends lost 2 bases and 3 bases, in that order; junction bases with no gene match: 11. The CDR3 loop is CASSPLMGQGIDYEQYF. In DNA, the CDR3 is TGTGCCAGCTCACCATTGATGGGACAGGGTATAGACTACGAGCAGTACTTC.

The gene calls are TRBV5-1 and TRBJ1-4; maybe TRBD1 (6 bases). Germline V gene data show CDR1 as SGHRS and CDR2 as YFSETQ. The CDR3 extends over 14 amino acids. Between the trimmed V and J ends, which lost 5 bases and 5 bases, there was a span of 13 bases. The CDR3 protein is CASRPSDSNEKLFF. CDR3 bases: TGCGCCAGCAGGCCCTCGGACAGCAATGAAAAACTGTTTTTT.

The V gene is TRBV7-8, the J gene TRBJ1-4, with 10 bases that match TRBD1. The CDR3 has 15 residues. The junction had 5 bases not matched to a gene; V was cut back by 5 bases and J by 5 bases. Germline lookup yields CDR1 SGHVS and CDR2 FQNEAQ. CDR3: CASSLWTGGNEKLFF. The CDR3 coding sequence is TGTGCCAGCAGCCTATGGACAGGGGGGAATGAAAAACTGTTTTTT.

Only one count was recorded for this clone. This sequence joins TRBV5-1 and TRBJ2-1; D possibly corresponds to TRBD2 (5 bases). V was trimmed by 4 bases and J by 8 bases, leaving 16 bases between them. CDR3 size: 14 residues. CDR1 and CDR2 (germline): SGHRS, YFSETQ. CDR3 protein: CASSPGEGLDEQFF. The CDR3, as DNA: TGCGCCAGCAGCCCTGGAGAGGGTTTGGATGAGCAGTTCTTC.

The chain has TRBV30 and TRBJ1-1, with a possible D match to TRBD1 (5 bases). CDR3 length: 12 residues. V gave up 0 bases and J gave up 10 bases, with 12 bases separating them. Germline V lookup: CDR1 GTSNPN, CDR2 SVGIG (reference sequence). The CDR3 DNA follows: TGTGCCTGGAGTGTAGTTGGGAGGGGAGCTTTCTTT. The encoded protein is CAWSVVGRGAFF.

The chain links TRBV3-1 (or the pseudogene TRBV3-2) to TRBJ1-4; D is unresolved. The CDR3 is made up of 14 amino acids. V was cut by 4 bases and J by 7 bases, with 13 bases left in between. CDR1 and CDR2 (germline): LGHDT, YNNKEL (reference sequence). CDR3 in amino acids: CASSRTAGVEKLFF. The CDR3, as DNA: TGTGCCAGCAGCCGGACTGCCGGGGTTGAAAAACTGTTTTTT.

The V gene is TRBV19, the J gene TRBJ1-1; D is undetermined. Trimming stripped 3 bases from V and 0 bases from J, with 11 bases between. The germline CDR1 and CDR2 sequences are LNHDA and SQIVND (reference sequence). There are 15 residues in the CDR3. The CDR3 loop reads CASSMKGRLNTEAFF. CDR3 nucleotide sequence: TGTGCCAGTAGTATGAAGGGCAGATTGAACACTGAAGCTTTCTTT.

CDR3 DNA: TGTGCCAGCAGCTTTAGGGTTAATTCACCCCTCCACTTT. It encodes CASSFRVNSPLHF. The chain joins TRBV7-9 to TRBJ1-6; D is uncertain. V lost 3 bases to trimming and J lost 6 bases, with 6 bases between them. Per germline, CDR1 SEHNR and CDR2 FQNEAQ (reference sequence). This CDR3 has 13 residues. Full variable domain (missing parts from reference TRBV7-9 and TRBJ1-6): DTGVSQNPRHKITKRGQNVTFRCDPISEHNRLYWYRQTLGQGPEFLTYFQNEAQLEKSRLLSDRFSAERPKGSFSTLEIQRTEQGDSAMYLCASSFRVNSPLHFGNGTRLTVT.

V is TRBV7-9 and J is TRBJ2-1; 7 bases match TRBD2. The CDR3 loop spans 16 amino acids. The trim removed 5 bases at V and 0 bases at J, leaving 7 bases unmatched. CDR1 SEHNR and CDR2 FQNEAQ come from the germline V gene (reference sequence). Written as DNA, the CDR3 is TGTGCCAGCAGCCCTCGGGGGGTTAGCTCCTACAATGAGCAGTTCTTC. Translation gives CASSPRGVSSYNEQFF.

The chain joins TRBV4-1 to TRBJ1-5, with 10 positions matching TRBD1. Per germline, CDR1 MGHRA and CDR2 YSYEKL. V lost 4 bases to trimming and J lost 5 bases; unmatched junction nucleotides: 5. The CDR3 loop spans 15 amino acids. The CDR3 DNA reads TGCGCCAGCAGCCCCTTTGGACAGGGGGATCAGCCCCAGCATTTT. Its translation is CASSPFGQGDQPQHF.

The chain joins TRBV11-2 to TRBJ1-3; unclear D gene. The CDR3 runs to 14 residues. Germline CDR1 is SGHAT and CDR2 is FQNNGV. V was trimmed by 5 bases and J by 0 bases, leaving 8 bases between them. The DNA of the CDR3 is TGTGCCAGCAGCATCGTATACTCTGGAAACACCATATATTTT. This codes for CASSIVYSGNTIYF.

The chain has TRBV2 and TRBJ1-1; a weak D match, TRBD1 (5 bases). This CDR3 is built from 14 residues. In germline, CDR1 is SNHLY, CDR2 FYNNEI. V lost 6 bases and J 1 base, leaving 12 bases between the germline ends. DNA for the CDR3: TGTGCCAGCAGCTCCGACAGCAAGAACACTGAAGCTTTCTTT. Residues: CASSSDSKNTEAFF.

V usage is TRBV28 and J usage is TRBJ2-5, with 7 positions matching TRBD1. V dropped 3 bases and J dropped 5; count of bases not matched to a gene: 9. The CDR3 has 15 residues. CDR1 and CDR2 from the germline V gene are MDHEN and SYDVKM. DNA of the CDR3: TGTGCCAGCAGTTTTTTCCACAGGGGCGGGGAGACCCAGTACTTC. It encodes CASSFFHRGGETQYF.

The chain carries TRBV18 and TRBJ2-7; unclear D gene. CDR3 length equals 12 residues. The ends were cut back, 5 bases at V and 1 base at J, with 6 bases in the middle. Per the germline V gene, CDR1 is KGHSH and CDR2 is LQKENI. CDR3 nucleotides: TGTGCCAGCTCAGCAGAGTCCTACGAGCAGTACTTC. Its protein is CASSAESYEQYF.